This TCR beta chain was observed in a study of CD8+ T cells in alopecia areata. Study results and caveats: Especially in alopecia totalis/universalis, lesional scalp showed greater clonality than normal scalp did. Tofacitinib significantly brought down scalp clonality and expanded CD8+ clones among top 100. Sequencing of scalp samples also captures resident alphabeta T cells of normal skin. Because of a solitary nonresponder, the connection of baseline CD8+ expansion to response stays uncertain.

Treatment: oral pan-JAK inhibitor, 5-10 mg twice daily. The CDR3 totals 15 residues. Germline CDR1 reads SGHAT; CDR2 reads FQNNGV. The V end was cut by 5 bases, the J end by 3 bases, with 17 bases between. RNA was extracted and reverse transcribed into cDNA as the sequencing template. The repertoire was sequenced with immunoSEQ multiplex PCR; TCRdb's copy has only in-frame clones and lacks some. This table holds some 95,000 clones, roughly 45% found once. In the case of this clone: What it binds is unknown.

The specimen was CD8+ T cells sorted from blood, collected at week 24, from a patient treated with tofacitinib. The chain is built from TRBV11-2 and TRBJ2-7; D unclear. The sequence came from a human donor with alopecia areata. The CDR3 spells CASSPPGQADYEQYF. The CDR3, as DNA: TGTGCCAGCAGCCCTCCCGGGCAGGCTGACTACGAGCAGTACTTC.